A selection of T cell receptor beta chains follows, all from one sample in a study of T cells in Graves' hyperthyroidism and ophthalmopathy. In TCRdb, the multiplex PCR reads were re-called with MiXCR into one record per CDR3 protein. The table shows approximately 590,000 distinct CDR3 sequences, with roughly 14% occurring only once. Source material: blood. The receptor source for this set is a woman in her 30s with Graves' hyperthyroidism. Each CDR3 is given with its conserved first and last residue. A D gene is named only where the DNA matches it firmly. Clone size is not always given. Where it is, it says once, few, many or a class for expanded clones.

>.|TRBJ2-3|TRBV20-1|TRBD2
TGCAGTGCTACCGGGACTAGCTCTAGCACAGATACGCAGTATTTT
CSATGTSSSTDTQYF
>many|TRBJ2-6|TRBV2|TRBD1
TGTGCCAGCAGTGTAGGACAGGGGGCCGAGGGCTCTGGGGCCAACGTCCTGACTTTC
CASSVGQGAEGSGANVLTF
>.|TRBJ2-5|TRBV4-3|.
TGCGCCAGCAGCCAAGATGGTACAGGGCAGGTAGAGACCCAGTACTTC
CASSQDGTGQVETQYF
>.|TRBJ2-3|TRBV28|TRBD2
TGTGCCAGCAGTTCCAGTAGCGGGATGACCACAGATACGCAGTATTTT
CASSSSSGMTTDTQYF
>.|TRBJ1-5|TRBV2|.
TGTGCCAGCAGTGGTCCCCGAGGCGGGAGCAATCAGCCCCAGCATTTT
CASSGPRGGSNQPQHF
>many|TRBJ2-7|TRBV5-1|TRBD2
TGCGCCAGCAGCACCGTTAGTGGTCCTAGCGGGAGGGACGAGCAGTACTTC
CASSTVSGPSGRDEQYF
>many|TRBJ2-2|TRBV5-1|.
TGCGCCAGCAGCTTTCGCCCTAGGACTTCGAACACCGGGGAGCTGTTTTTT
CASSFRPRTSNTGELFF
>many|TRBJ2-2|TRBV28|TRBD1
TGTGCCAGCAGTTTCTCGACAGGGGTGGGCACCGGGGAGCTGTTTTTT
CASSFSTGVGTGELFF
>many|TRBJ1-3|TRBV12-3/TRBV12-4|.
TGTGCCAGCAGACCAAGGGATCTCTCTGGAAACACCATATATTTT
CASRPRDLSGNTIYF
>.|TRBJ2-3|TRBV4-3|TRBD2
TGCGCCAGCAGCCAGGTAGCGGGAGGCTTTGGTTCTAATACGCAGTATTTT
CASSQVAGGFGSNTQYF
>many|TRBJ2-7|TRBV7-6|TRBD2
TGTGCCAGCAGCTTGGGAGGGATCTCCTACGAGCAGTACTTC
CASSLGGISYEQYF
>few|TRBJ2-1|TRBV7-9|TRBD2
TGTGCCAGCAGCCCGCCTACTAGCGGATACTACAATGAGCAGTTCTTC
CASSPPTSGYYNEQFF
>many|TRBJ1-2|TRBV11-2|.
TGTGCCAGCAGTATGCTTGGGAACTATGGCTACACCTTC
CASSMLGNYGYTF
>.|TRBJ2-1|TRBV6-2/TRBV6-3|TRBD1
TGTGCCAGCAGACAAACGGGACAGGGGGCGCATGAGCAGTTCTTC
CASRQTGQGAHEQFF
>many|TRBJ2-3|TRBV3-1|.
TGTGCCAGCAGCCAAGAGAGCACGCAGTATTTT
CASSQESTQYF
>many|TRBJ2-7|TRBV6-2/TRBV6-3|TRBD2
TGTGCCAGCAGTTACTCACTAGCGGAGAGCTCCTACGAGCAGTACTTC
CASSYSLAESSYEQYF
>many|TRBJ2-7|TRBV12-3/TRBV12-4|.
TGTGCCAGCAAAATGGGGGCGGGAGCGGGGAGTCCCAGGTGGTACGAGCAGTACTTC
CASKMGAGAGSPRWYEQYF
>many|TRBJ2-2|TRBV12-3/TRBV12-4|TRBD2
TGTGCCAGCAGCCCGACTAGCGGCGCGAACACCGGGGAGCTGTTTTTT
CASSPTSGANTGELFF
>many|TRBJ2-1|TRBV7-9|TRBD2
TGTGCCAGCAGCTCAACCGGGACTAGAGAGAATGAGCAGTTCTTC
CASSSTGTRENEQFF
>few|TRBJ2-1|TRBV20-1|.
TGCAGTGCGGGTCGAAATGAGCAGTTCTTC
CSAGRNEQFF
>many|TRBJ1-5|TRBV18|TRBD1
TGTGCCAGCTCAGGACAGGCCTACGGTCAGCCCCAGCATTTT
CASSGQAYGQPQHF
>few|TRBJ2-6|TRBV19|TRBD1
TGTGCCAGTAGTATAGCGGCCCAGGGGGCTGGGGCCAACGTCCTGACTTTC
CASSIAAQGAGANVLTF
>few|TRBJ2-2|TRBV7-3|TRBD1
TGTGCCAGCAGCCCGGGACAGTCAAGGACCGGGGAGCTGTTTTTT
CASSPGQSRTGELFF
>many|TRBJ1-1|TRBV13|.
TGTGCCAGCAGCTTCGGCTACAGGGTTACTGAAGCTTTCTTT
CASSFGYRVTEAFF
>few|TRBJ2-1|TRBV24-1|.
TGTGCCACCAGTCTGAGTACAAGCTTTGAGCAGTTCTTC
CATSLSTSFEQFF
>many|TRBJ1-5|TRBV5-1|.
TGCGCCAGCAGCTTGGGCATGGGGGTTCAGCCCCAGCATTTT
CASSLGMGVQPQHF
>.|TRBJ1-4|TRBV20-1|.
TGCAGTGTTGCTCGGGGAACTAATGAAAAACTGTTTTTT
CSVARGTNEKLFF
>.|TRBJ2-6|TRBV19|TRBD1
TGTGCCAGTAGTACCCGGGGACAGGGGGCGTCTGGGGCCAACGTCCTGACTTTC
CASSTRGQGASGANVLTF
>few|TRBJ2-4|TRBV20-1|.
TGCAGTGCTAGAGATGGGGCCAATATAGCCAAAAACATTCGGTACTTC
CSARDGANIAKNIRYF
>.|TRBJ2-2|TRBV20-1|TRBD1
TGCAGTGCTACCACAGGGGGCGCGAACACCGGGGAGCTGTTTTTT
CSATTGGANTGELFF
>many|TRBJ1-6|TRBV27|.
TGTGCCAGCAGCTCTCAAACCTATCGGTCACCCCTCCACTTT
CASSSQTYRSPLHF
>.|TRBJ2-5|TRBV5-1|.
TGCGCCAGCAGCTTGTCGGGCCGCGGCCAAGAGACCCAGTACTTC
CASSLSGRGQETQYF
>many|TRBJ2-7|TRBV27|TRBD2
TGTGCCGTAGCGGGAGTAGTGGGGGAGCAGTACTTC
CAVAGVVGEQYF
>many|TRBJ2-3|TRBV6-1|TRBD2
TGTGCCAGCAGTGAAATCGTAGCGGGAACAGATACGCAGTATTTT
CASSEIVAGTDTQYF
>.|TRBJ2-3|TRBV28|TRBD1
TGTGCCAGCAGACCTCCGGGACAGAGCACAGATACGCAGTATTTT
CASRPPGQSTDTQYF
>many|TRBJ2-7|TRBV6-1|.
TGTGCCAGCAGAAGAGCGGGTGTAGCGTACGAGCAGTACTTC
CASRRAGVAYEQYF
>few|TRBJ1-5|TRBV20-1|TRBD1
TGCAGTGCTAGGGACCCTACAGGGGAATATGTTATGAGCAATCAGCCCCAGCATTTT
CSARDPTGEYVMSNQPQHF
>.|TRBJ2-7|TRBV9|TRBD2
TGTGCCAGCAGCGTTTGGGCTAGCGGGAGTTACGAGCAGTACTTC
CASSVWASGSYEQYF